Below, one T cell receptor (beta chain) is given with its context. The antigen is unknown. This record belongs to a study of vaccination and CD4 T cells after COVID-19. Sequencing of the DNA from cultured CD4+ T cells was carried out with the Oncomine TCR Beta short-read assay. From the PCR reads, TCRdb called clonotypes with MiXCR, one entry per CDR3 protein. This sample has about 4,200 distinct CDR3 sequences; about 45% occur once, and the top ten carry 42%. In germline, CDR1 is SNHLY, CDR2 FYNNEI. V lost 6 bases and J 12 bases, leaving 23 bases between the germline ends. CDR3 length: 14 residues. As for treatment: roughly ten-day PBMC culture with coronavirus spike peptide pools or control peptides (ViraFEST assay).

The specimen sequenced was CD4+ T cells from blood, cultured in vitro. This TCR derives from a human donor who had recovered from COVID-19. The V gene is TRBV2, the J gene TRBJ2-5; D uncertain. The CDR3 loop is CASSPASQTQNKYF. The CDR3 region has the DNA TGTGCCAGCAGCCCTGCGAGTCAGACCCAAAACAAGTACTTC. Full variable domain (outside the CDR3, taken from reference TRBV2 and TRBJ2-5): EPEVTQTPSHQVTQMGQEVILRCVPISNHLYFYWYRQILGQKVEFLVSFYNNEISEKSEIFDDQFSVERPDGSNFTLKIRSTKLEDSAMYFCASSPASQTQNKYFGPGTRLLVL.